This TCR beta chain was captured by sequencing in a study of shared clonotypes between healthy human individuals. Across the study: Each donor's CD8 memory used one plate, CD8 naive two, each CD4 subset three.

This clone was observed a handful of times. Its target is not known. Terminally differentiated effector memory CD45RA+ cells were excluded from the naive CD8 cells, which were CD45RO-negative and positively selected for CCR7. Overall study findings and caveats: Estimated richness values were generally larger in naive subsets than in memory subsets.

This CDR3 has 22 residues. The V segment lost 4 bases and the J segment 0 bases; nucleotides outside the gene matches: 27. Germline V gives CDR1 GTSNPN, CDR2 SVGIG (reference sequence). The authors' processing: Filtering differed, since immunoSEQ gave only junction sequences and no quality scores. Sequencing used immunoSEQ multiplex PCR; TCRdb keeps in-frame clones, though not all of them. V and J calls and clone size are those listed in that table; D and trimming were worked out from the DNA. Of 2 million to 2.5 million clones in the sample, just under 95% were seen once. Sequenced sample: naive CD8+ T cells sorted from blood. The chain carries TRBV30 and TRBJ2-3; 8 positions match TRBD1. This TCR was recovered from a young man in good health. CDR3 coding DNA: TGTGCCTGGATTCAGGGGCAGGGGGCATCAATATACCGGGCGGTCAGCACAGATACGCAGTATTTT. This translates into CAWIQGQGASIYRAVSTDTQYF.